These 13 T cell receptor beta chains came from one sample sequenced in a study of cytomegalovirus exposure and HLA in healthy donors. With 60 Vbeta and 13 Jbeta primers, the PCR was carried out. Profiled with immunoSEQ multiplex PCR; TCRdb holds only in-frame clones, not every one. The sample holds over 150,000 clones, 55% to 70% seen once. The sequenced sample was PBMCs. These receptors originate from a woman aged 40 to 55 in good health and CMV-seropositive.

The chain recombines TRBV9 with TRBJ1-1, with 10 bases matching TRBD1. Germline trimming cut 3 bases from V and 0 bases from J; bases unmatched to any gene: 5. CDR3 size: 16 residues. Per germline, CDR1 SGDLS and CDR2 YYNGEE. The chain's CDR3 is CASSAGTGAMNTEAFF. In DNA form, the CDR3 reads TGTGCCAGCAGCGCCGGGACAGGGGCTATGAACACTGAAGCTTTCTTT. Full variable domain (missing parts from reference TRBV9 and TRBJ1-1): DSGVTQTPKHLITATGQRVTLRCSPRSGDLSVYWYQQSLDQGLQFLIQYYNGEERAKGNILERFSAQQFPDLHSELNLSSLELGDSALYFCASSAGTGAMNTEAFFGQGTRLTVV.

The chain joins TRBV5-4 to TRBJ2-3, with TRBD2 matching 7 bases. Germline V gene sequence: CDR1 SGHNT, CDR2 YYREEE (reference sequence). The CDR3 runs to 14 residues. V shed 2 bases, J shed 1 base, and the junction held 1 base outside the gene matches. This CDR3 reads CASSFTSGTDTQYF. The CDR3 DNA reads TGTGCCAGCAGCTTTACTAGCGGCACAGATACGCAGTATTTT. The complete variable domain, with remaining parts taken from reference TRBV5-4 and TRBJ2-3, reads ETGVTQSPTHLIKTRGQQVTLRCSSQSGHNTVSWYQQALGQGPQFIFQYYREEENGRGNFPPRFSGLQFPNYSSELNVNALELDDSALYLCASSFTSGTDTQYFGPGTRLTVL.

The chain joins TRBV18 to TRBJ1-6; TRBD1 might be the D (6 bases). Germline V CDR1 and CDR2: KGHSH, LQKENI. V shed 6 bases and J shed 5 bases, with 11 bases lying between them. CDR3 length: 14 amino acids. The CDR3 is CASSLDSNNSPLHF. The CDR3 DNA reads TGTGCCAGCTCTCTGGACAGCAATAATTCACCCCTCCACTTT.

The V call is TRBV6-1, the J call TRBJ1-5; D ambiguous. From germline, CDR1 is MNHNS and CDR2 SASEGT. This CDR3 comprises 13 residues. Trimming cost V 6 bases and J 3 bases, with 9 bases left between them. The CDR3 protein is CASSLQPNQPQHF. The CDR3 DNA reads TGTGCCAGCAGCCTACAGCCCAATCAGCCCCAGCATTTT.

The chain combines TRBV7-9 with TRBJ2-3; the D gene is possibly TRBD2 (7 bases). V was clipped by 4 bases and J by 2 bases, with 22 bases between them. This CDR3 comprises 18 residues. Germline lookup yields CDR1 SEHNR and CDR2 FQNEAQ (reference sequence). CDR3 sequence reads: CASSSPTGGRRFTDTQYF. In DNA, the CDR3 is TGTGCCAGCAGCTCTCCCACGGGGGGCCGCCGATTCACAGATACGCAGTATTTT.

The chain has TRBV9 and TRBJ2-2; 7 bases are shared with TRBD2. The CDR3 length is 15 residues. J was trimmed by 1 base and V by 4 bases; bases with no gene match: 4. CDR1 is SGDLS, CDR2 YYNGEE, per germline. The CDR3 sequence: CASSTLAKNTGELFF. CDR3 nucleotides: TGTGCCAGCAGCACACTAGCGAAGAACACCGGGGAGCTGTTTTTT.

This chain connects TRBV6-4 to TRBJ2-3; weak D call: TRBD2 (5 bases). The length of the CDR3 is 11 residues. Germline V gene lookup returns CDR1 MRHNA and CDR2 SNTAGT. CDR3 sequence (DNA): TGTGCTAGTGTGGGGAGTTATACGCAGTATTTT. As protein: CASVGSYTQYF.

This chain links TRBV7-9 with TRBJ2-5; 10 bases line up with TRBD2. Germline-derived CDR1 and CDR2 are SEHNR and FQNEAQ (reference sequence). The CDR3 sequence is 15 residues long. Trimming cost V 4 bases and J 5 bases; bases outside gene matches: 7. Here the CDR3 DNA reads TGTGCCAGCAGCTCCCAGCGGGAGGGCAGGGAGACCCAGTACTTC. Protein sequence: CASSSQREGRETQYF.

This clone was counted only a few times. This sequence joins TRBV19 and TRBJ2-3; 11 nucleotides line up with TRBD1. The CDR3 covers 16 residues. Looked up from germline, CDR1 is LNHDA and CDR2 is SQIVND (reference sequence). J was trimmed by 5 bases and V by 6 bases; bases with no gene match: 10. CDR3: CASRRDRGTGRDTQYF. DNA for the CDR3: TGTGCCAGTAGACGGGACAGGGGGACAGGACGAGATACGCAGTATTTT.

The CDR3 DNA reads as TGTGCCAGCAGCTTAGGGTCCGGGACTAGCGTATTCTTC. Residues: CASSLGSGTSVFF. The chain links TRBV7-3 to TRBJ2-1; 10 bases are a match to TRBD2. The junction had 8 bases not matched to a gene; V was cut back by 2 bases and J by 16 bases. The germline V gene has CDR1 SGHTA and CDR2 FQGTGA. This CDR3 region has 13 residues.

This chain links TRBV28 with TRBJ2-3; 7 positions match TRBD1. The V gene's germline CDR1 is MDHEN and CDR2 SYDVKM. With 4 bases clipped from V and 2 bases from J, the junction kept 12 bases outside the gene matches. The CDR3 is 17 amino acids. The CDR3: CASSSGRRQGLTDTQYF. The CDR3 DNA reads TGTGCCAGCAGTTCTGGCCGCAGACAGGGCCTCACAGATACGCAGTATTTT. Variable domain in full (rest from reference TRBV28 and TRBJ2-3): DVKVTQSSRYLVKRTGEKVFLECVQDMDHENMFWYRQDPGLGLRLIYFSYDVKMKEKGDIPEGYSVSREKKERFSLILESASTNQTSMYLCASSSGRRQGLTDTQYFGPGTRLTVL.

This sequence joins TRBV6-1 and TRBJ2-1; 10 bases are a match to TRBD1. V dropped 8 bases and J dropped 6; count of bases not matched to a gene: 7. Germline loops: CDR1 MNHNS, CDR2 SASEGT. The CDR3 is 14 residues long. CDR3 DNA sequence: TGTGCCAGCCGTCCGGGACAGGGGTTCAATGAGCAGTTCTTC. Protein product: CASRPGQGFNEQFF.

The V call is TRBV18, the J call TRBJ1-3; D not resolved. CDR3 size: 18 residues. With 2 bases removed from V and 0 bases from J, the gap between germline ends came to 17 bases. Germline V gene data show CDR1 as KGHSH and CDR2 as LQKENI. The CDR3 spells CASSPSVPRPTSGNTIYF. CDR3 DNA sequence: TGTGCCAGCTCACCAAGCGTTCCGAGACCTACCTCTGGAAACACCATATATTTT.